This T cell receptor (beta chain) was documented in a study of blood T cell repertoires in COVID-19. Assay used: immunoSEQ multiplex PCR; TCRdb lists only in-frame clones, some missing. The sample comprises just over 350,000 clones, 80% to 90% of which are singletons, and roughly 7.2% rests with the top ten. Per germline, CDR1 KGHSH and CDR2 LQKENI. With V trimmed by 3 bases and J by 3 bases, 10 bases remained unmatched. There are 16 residues in the CDR3. Sample: peripheral blood. This receptor was taken from a woman aged 55-70 years with COVID-19, enrolled during active disease. The V and J genes are TRBV18 and TRBJ2-7; TRBD2 matches at 8 bases. Here the CDR3 DNA reads TGTGCCAGCTCACCGCCTGGCACTAGCGGATACTACGAGCAGTACTTC. The encoded protein is CASSPPGTSGYYEQYF. Together with reference TRBV18 and TRBJ2-7, the CDR3 gives the full variable domain: NAGVMQNPRHLVRRRGQEARLRCSPMKGHSHVYWYRQLPEEGLKFMVYLQKENIIDESGMPKERFSAEFPKEGPSILRIQQVVRGDSAAYFCASSPPGTSGYYEQYFGPGTRLTVT.